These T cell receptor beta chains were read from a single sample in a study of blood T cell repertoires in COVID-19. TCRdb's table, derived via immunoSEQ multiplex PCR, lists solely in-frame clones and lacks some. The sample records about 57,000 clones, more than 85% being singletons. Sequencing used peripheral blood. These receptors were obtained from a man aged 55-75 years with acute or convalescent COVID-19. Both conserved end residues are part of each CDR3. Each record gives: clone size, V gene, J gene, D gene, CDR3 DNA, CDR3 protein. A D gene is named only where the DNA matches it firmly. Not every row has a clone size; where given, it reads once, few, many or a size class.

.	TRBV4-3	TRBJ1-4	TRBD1	TGCGCCAGCAGCCAATTGACAGGGGCCGATTTTAATGAAAAACTGTTTTTT	CASSQLTGADFNEKLFF
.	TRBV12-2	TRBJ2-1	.	TGTGCAAGTCGTCCCCCCGGCCGGGACAGGGTGAACAATGAGCAGTTCTTC	CASRPPGRDRVNNEQFF
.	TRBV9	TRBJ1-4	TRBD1	TGTGCCAGCAGCTCCGGGACAGCTCCTAATGAAAAACTGTTTTTT	CASSSGTAPNEKLFF
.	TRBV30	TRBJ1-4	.	TGTGCCTGGAGCCCCGGTCAACCCGCAACTAATGAAAAACTGTTTTTT	CAWSPGQPATNEKLFF
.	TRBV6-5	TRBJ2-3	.	TGTGCCAGCAGAAAGACAGTTGATACGCAGTATTTT	CASRKTVDTQYF
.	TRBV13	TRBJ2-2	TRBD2	TGTGCCAGCAGCTTTGGACTAGCGGGAGGTAGTACCGGGGAGCTGTTTTTT	CASSFGLAGGSTGELFF
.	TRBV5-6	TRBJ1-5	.	TGTGCCAGCAGCTTCGGTGGGTTCGGGCAGCCCCAGCATTTT	CASSFGGFGQPQHF
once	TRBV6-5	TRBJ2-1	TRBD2	TGTGCCAGCACCCCCGGGACTAGCCCATCTTCTTCGGAGTTCTTC	CASTPGTSPSSSEFF
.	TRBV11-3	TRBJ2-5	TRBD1	TGTGCCAGCAGCTTAGGGGCGACAGGGGAGGAGACCCAGTACTTC	CASSLGATGEETQYF
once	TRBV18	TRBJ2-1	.	TGTGCCAGCTCACCTGACTACGGCTCCAATGAGCAGTTCTTC	CASSPDYGSNEQFF
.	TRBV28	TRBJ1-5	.	TGTGCCAGCAATCAGCGCTATCAGCCCCAGCATTTT	CASNQRYQPQHF